One and the same sample provided the 7 T cell receptor beta chains below, sequenced in a study of blood T cell repertoires in COVID-19. Profiled with immunoSEQ multiplex PCR; TCRdb holds only in-frame clones, not every one. The sample carries 140,000 to 150,000 clones, 84% recorded once. The material sequenced was peripheral blood. These receptors all stem from a man between 25 and 39 years old with COVID-19, enrolled during active disease.

The CDR3 bases are TGTGCCAGCTCACCAGAAGGAGCTGGAAACACCATATATTTT. Its protein is CASSPEGAGNTIYF. The chain uses TRBV18 and TRBJ1-3, with D uncertain. CDR1 and CDR2 from the germline V gene are KGHSH and LQKENI. The CDR3 is 14 amino acids. Between the trimmed V and J ends, which lost 2 bases and 2 bases, there was a span of 7 bases.

The V gene is TRBV28, the J gene TRBJ2-1; a weak D match, TRBD2 (5 bases). Trimming cost V 5 bases and J 12 bases, with 11 bases left between them. Germline V gene lookup returns CDR1 MDHEN and CDR2 SYDVKM. The CDR3 has 11 amino acids. DNA for the CDR3: TGTGCCAGCAGTCCTCCTGGGAGGCAGTTCTTC. Protein product: CASSPPGRQFF.

J is TRBJ2-7 and V is TRBV6-1; D is perhaps TRBD2 (5 bases). The CDR3 extends over 14 amino acids. Trimming took off 0 bases at V and 2 bases at J, with 8 bases between the two ends. From germline, CDR1 is MNHNS and CDR2 SASEGT. In DNA, the CDR3 is TGTGCCAGCAGTGAAGCTGACGGGACCTACGAGCAGTACTTC. Its protein product is CASSEADGTYEQYF.

V gene TRBV9 combines with J gene TRBJ2-1; 9 nucleotides agree with TRBD1. CDR3 length: 16 amino acids. V dropped 3 bases and J dropped 3; count of bases not matched to a gene: 7. Germline V gene data show CDR1 as SGDLS and CDR2 as YYNGEE. CDR3 region: CASSAKDRGYYNEQFF. CDR3 coding DNA: TGTGCCAGCAGCGCAAAGGACAGGGGCTACTACAATGAGCAGTTCTTC.

The chain uses TRBV9 and TRBJ2-1; TRBD2 matches at 8 bases. The J segment lost 3 bases and the V segment lost 4 bases, leaving 9 bases of the junction unmatched. The CDR3 covers 16 residues. Germline V gene sequence: CDR1 SGDLS, CDR2 YYNGEE. The CDR3 DNA reads TGTGCCAGCAGCCCCTCTCTAGCGGGCCACTACAATGAGCAGTTCTTC. Amino acids: CASSPSLAGHYNEQFF.

The table lists this clone with a count of one. The chain joins TRBV11-2 to TRBJ1-4; D is possibly TRBD1 (5 bases). This CDR3 has 15 amino acids. CDR1 and CDR2 (germline): SGHAT, FQNNGV. Deletions cut 6 bases from V and 7 bases from J, with 18 bases between. This chain's CDR3 is CASSLRGASGEKLFF. As DNA, the CDR3 is TGTGCCAGCAGTTTACGTGGGGCGAGTGGTGAAAAACTGTTTTTT.

This chain uses TRBV29-1 with TRBJ2-1, with TRBD2 as a possible D gene (6 bases). This CDR3 is 14 amino acids long. V lost 5 bases and J lost 2, with 13 bases in between. The germline V gene has CDR1 SQVTM and CDR2 ANQGSEA. This CDR3 reads CSVPTSGAYNEQFF. As DNA, the CDR3 is TGCAGCGTTCCCACCTCGGGGGCCTACAATGAGCAGTTCTTC.